This entry concerns a single T cell receptor (beta chain). Antigen specificity is unknown. Original data processing: ImmunoSEQ only sent back junction sequences with no quality scores, so filtering was done differently. The repertoire was sequenced with immunoSEQ multiplex PCR; TCRdb's copy has only in-frame clones and lacks some. The V and J calls and clone size were taken over from that table, and D and trimming were inferred from the DNA. The data contain some 2,000,000 clones, around 95% of them singletons. Trimming shortened V by 0 bases and J by 10 bases, and 13 bases separated the two germline ends. The CDR3 is 14 amino acids. Germline CDR1 is SGHTA and CDR2 is FQGNSA. This entry belongs to a study of shared clonotypes between healthy human individuals. The study's findings and limits: The study found roughly 5% of naive CD4 clonotypes shared across four donors. A generally larger estimated richness was seen in naive subsets than in memory subsets.

What was sequenced was naive CD4+ T cells sorted from blood. As to subset: CD45RA+ positively selected. The chain joins TRBV7-2 to TRBJ2-1, with D perhaps matching TRBD1 (5 bases). This receptor was taken from a man younger than 30 in good health. The CDR3 nucleotides read TGTGCCAGCAGCTTAGCGGGGCTAGGCCTCGAGCAGTTCTTC. It specifies CASSLAGLGLEQFF.